This TCR beta chain was recorded in a study of OX40 agonist ivuxolimab in advanced cancers. Findings and caveats of the study: Partial responders treated at 0.1-3.0 mg/kg exhibited clonal expansion among the lowest measured.

Repertoires were generated with immunoSEQ multiplex PCR, while TCRdb's copy carries only in-frame clones and drops some. This table has around 94,000 clones, roughly 90% appearing once. On this clone: Its antigen remains unknown.

The CDR3 totals 12 residues. Between the trimmed V and J ends, which lost 5 bases and 3 bases, there was a span of 8 bases. Germline V gene sequence: CDR1 MNHEY, CDR2 SVGAGI. The source is an adult with an advanced solid tumor such as melanoma, head and neck, liver or kidney cancer. The sequencing used CD4+ or CD8+ T cells sorted from blood, collected in a trial of the OX40 agonist ivuxolimab. This chain uses TRBV6-5 with TRBJ2-7; perhaps TRBD2 as D (6 bases). CDR3 amino acids: CASSAGFYEQYF. Written as DNA, the CDR3 is TGTGCCAGCAGTGCGGGGTTCTACGAGCAGTACTTC.